This T cell receptor (beta chain) is drawn from a study of glioma-infiltrating T cells. Many counts were recorded for this clonotype. Its antigen is as yet unknown. Study observations and caveats: Non-neoplastic patients had below-expected tissue-blood divergence, while all gliomas exceeded expectation. CDR3 overlap between tissue and blood was very small.

Deletions cut 5 bases from V and 2 bases from J, with 14 bases between. CDR1 and CDR2 (germline): DFQATT, SNEGSKA (reference sequence). This CDR3 comprises 14 residues. The iRepertoire nested amplicon-rescue multiplex PCR amplified TCR alpha and beta CDR3s from RNA. One-step reverse transcription and amplification started from roughly 100-400 ng of tissue mRNA or PBMC total RNA. MiXCR was run by TCRdb on the multiplex PCR reads, yielding one entry per CDR3 protein. Of roughly 100,000 distinct CDR3 sequences in the sample, 25% to 30% were seen once. The TCR comes from a human donor with low-grade glioma or glioblastoma, undergoing nonglioma brain surgery, or in good health (not recorded which). Sequencing was performed on glioma tissue, nonneoplastic brain tissue, or PBMCs (not recorded which). The chain joins TRBV20-1 to TRBJ2-3; perhaps TRBD1 as D (5 bases). The CDR3, as DNA: TGCAGTGCTGCTCCTGGGGCCGACACAGATACGCAGTATTTT. Translating gives CSAAPGADTDTQYF.